This T cell receptor (beta chain) was observed in a study of shared clonotypes between healthy human individuals. There are 16 residues in the CDR3. Germline loops: CDR1 SGDLS, CDR2 YYNGEE. J was trimmed by 10 bases and V by 3 bases; bases with no gene match: 10. As processed by the authors: ImmunoSEQ supplied junction-only sequences lacking quality scores, so filtering was different. The assay was immunoSEQ multiplex PCR, and TCRdb's table has in-frame clones only and misses some. V and J calls and clone size are those listed in that table; D and trimming were worked out from the DNA. The table includes some 2.1 million clones, about 95% detected once.

This sequence was found in a man aged 18 to 35 in good health. Material: naive CD4+ T cells sorted from blood. The subset is: CD45RA+ positively selected. The rearrangement uses TRBV9 and TRBJ1-6, with 10 nucleotides matching TRBD1. The CDR3 sequence: CASSAQQTGGLSPLHF. Here the CDR3 DNA reads TGTGCCAGCAGCGCCCAGCAGACAGGGGGCTTATCACCCCTCCACTTT.